This T cell receptor (beta chain) emerged from a study of blood T cell repertoires in COVID-19. Looking at the study overall: Acute-phase and convalescent COVID-19 samples originated in the United States, Italy and Spain.

Germline V gene data show CDR1 as SQVTM and CDR2 as ANQGSEA. CDR3 length equals 16 residues. Trimming took 7 bases from V and 0 from J; bases not matched to a gene: 15. The protocol was immunoSEQ multiplex PCR, while the TCRdb copy is restricted to in-frame clones and leaves out a portion. This table has about 64,000 clones, roughly 82% appearing once. The TCR was taken from a human donor in a cohort sampled during active COVID-19. The sample comprised peripheral blood. This chain uses TRBV29-1 with TRBJ2-7, with 7 bases matching TRBD1. CDR3: CSAKRDRSSSSYEQYF. The DNA for the CDR3 is TGCAGCGCAAAACGGGACAGAAGTTCGAGCTCCTACGAGCAGTACTTC.